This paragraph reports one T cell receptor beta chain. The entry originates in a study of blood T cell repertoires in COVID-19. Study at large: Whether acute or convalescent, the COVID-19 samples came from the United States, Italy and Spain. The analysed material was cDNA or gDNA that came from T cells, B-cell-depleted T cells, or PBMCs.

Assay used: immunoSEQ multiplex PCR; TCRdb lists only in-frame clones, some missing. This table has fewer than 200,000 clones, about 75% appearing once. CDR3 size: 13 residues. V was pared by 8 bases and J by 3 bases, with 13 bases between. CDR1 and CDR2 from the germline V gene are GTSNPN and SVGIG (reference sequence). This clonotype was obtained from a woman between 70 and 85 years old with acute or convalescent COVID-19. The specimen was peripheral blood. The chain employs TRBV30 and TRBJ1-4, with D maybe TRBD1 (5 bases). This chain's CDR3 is CALNGGPNEKLFF. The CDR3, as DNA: TGTGCCCTCAACGGGGGACCTAATGAAAAACTGTTTTTT.